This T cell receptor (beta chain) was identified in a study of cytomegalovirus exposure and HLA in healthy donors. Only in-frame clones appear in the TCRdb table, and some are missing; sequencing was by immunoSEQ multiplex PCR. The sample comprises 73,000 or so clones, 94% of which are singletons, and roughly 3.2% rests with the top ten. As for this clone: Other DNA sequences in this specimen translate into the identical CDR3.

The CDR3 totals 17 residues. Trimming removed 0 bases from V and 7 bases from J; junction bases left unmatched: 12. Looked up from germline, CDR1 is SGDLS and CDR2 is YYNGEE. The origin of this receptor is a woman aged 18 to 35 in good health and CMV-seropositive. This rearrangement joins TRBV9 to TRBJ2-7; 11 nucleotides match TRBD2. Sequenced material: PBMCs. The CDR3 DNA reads TGTGCCAGCAGCGTAGGACTAGCGGGATCCGCTAGCAGTGAGCAGTACTTC. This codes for CASSVGLAGSASSEQYF.